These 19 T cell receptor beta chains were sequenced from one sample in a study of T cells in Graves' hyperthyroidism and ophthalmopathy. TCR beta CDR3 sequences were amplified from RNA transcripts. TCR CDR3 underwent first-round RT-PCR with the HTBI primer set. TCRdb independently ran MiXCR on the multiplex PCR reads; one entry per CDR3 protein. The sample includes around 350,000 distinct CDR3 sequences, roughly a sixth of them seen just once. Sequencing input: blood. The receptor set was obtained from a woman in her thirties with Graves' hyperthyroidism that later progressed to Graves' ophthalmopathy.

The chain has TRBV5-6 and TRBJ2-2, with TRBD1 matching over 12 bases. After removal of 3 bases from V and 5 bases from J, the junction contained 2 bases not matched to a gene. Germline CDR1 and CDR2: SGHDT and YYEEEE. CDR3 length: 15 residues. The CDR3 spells CASSWDRGRTGELFF. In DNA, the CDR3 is TGTGCCAGCAGCTGGGACAGGGGGCGGACCGGGGAGCTGTTTTTT.

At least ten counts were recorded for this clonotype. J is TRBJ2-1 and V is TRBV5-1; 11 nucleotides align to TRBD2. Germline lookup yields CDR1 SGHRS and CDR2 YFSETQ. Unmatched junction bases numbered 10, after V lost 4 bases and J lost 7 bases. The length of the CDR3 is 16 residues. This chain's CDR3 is CASSPLSGRARNEQFF. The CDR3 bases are TGCGCCAGCAGCCCGCTTAGCGGGAGGGCCAGGAATGAGCAGTTCTTC.

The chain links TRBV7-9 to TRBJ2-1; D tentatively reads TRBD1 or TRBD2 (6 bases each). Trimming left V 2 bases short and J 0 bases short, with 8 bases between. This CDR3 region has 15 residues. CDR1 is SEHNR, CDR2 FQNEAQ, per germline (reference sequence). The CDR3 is CASSLRGPSYNEQFF. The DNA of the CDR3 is TGTGCCAGCAGCTTACGGGGGCCCTCCTACAATGAGCAGTTCTTC.

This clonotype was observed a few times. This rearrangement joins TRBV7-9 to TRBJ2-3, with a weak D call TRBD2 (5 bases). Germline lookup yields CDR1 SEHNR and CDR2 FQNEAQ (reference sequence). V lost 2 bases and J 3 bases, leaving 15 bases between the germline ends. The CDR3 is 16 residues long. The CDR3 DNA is TGTGCCAGCAGCTTATGGGCTTCTCCGGGAACAGATACGCAGTATTTT. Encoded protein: CASSLWASPGTDTQYF. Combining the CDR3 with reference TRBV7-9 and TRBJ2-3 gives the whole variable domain DTGVSQNPRHKITKRGQNVTFRCDPISEHNRLYWYRQTLGQGPEFLTYFQNEAQLEKSRLLSDRFSAERPKGSFSTLEIQRTEQGDSAMYLCASSLWASPGTDTQYFGPGTRLTVL.

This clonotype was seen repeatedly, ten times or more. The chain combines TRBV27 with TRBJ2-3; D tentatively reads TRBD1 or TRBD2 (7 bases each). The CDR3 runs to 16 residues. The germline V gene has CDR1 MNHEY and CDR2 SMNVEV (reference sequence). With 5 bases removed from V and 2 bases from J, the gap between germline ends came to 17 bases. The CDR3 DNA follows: TGTGCCAGCAGTCCATACAGGGGAGGGATCACAGATACGCAGTATTTT. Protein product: CASSPYRGGITDTQYF.

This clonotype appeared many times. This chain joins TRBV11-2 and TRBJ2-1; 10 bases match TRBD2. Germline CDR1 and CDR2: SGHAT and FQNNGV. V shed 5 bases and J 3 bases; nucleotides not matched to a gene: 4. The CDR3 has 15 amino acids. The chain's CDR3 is CASSPTSGVYNEQFF. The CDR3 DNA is TGTGCCAGCAGCCCCACTAGCGGGGTCTACAATGAGCAGTTCTTC.

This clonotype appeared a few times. The CDR3 nucleotides read TGTGCCAGCAAGACAGGGGCAACGAGACCAGGCCAAAACAATCAGCCCCAGCATTTT. This sequence encodes CASKTGATRPGQNNQPQHF. This chain uses TRBV19 with TRBJ1-5, with 8 nucleotides matching TRBD1. V dropped 9 bases and J dropped 3; count of bases not matched to a gene: 22. CDR3 length equals 19 residues. Germline values: CDR1 LNHDA, CDR2 SQIVND (reference sequence).

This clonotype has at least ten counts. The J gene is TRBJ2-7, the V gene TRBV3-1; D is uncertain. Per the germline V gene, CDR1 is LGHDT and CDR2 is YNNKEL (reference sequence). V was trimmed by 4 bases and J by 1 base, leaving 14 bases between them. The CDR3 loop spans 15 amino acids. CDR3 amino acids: CASSPAPSGSYEQYF. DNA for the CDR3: TGTGCCAGCAGCCCCGCGCCGTCTGGATCCTACGAGCAGTACTTC.

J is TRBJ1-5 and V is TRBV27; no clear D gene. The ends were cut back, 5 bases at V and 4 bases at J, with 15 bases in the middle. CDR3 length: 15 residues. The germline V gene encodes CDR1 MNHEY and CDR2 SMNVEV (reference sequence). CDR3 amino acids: CASSLGLPSNQPQHF. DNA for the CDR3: TGTGCCAGCAGTCTCGGTCTCCCGTCTAATCAGCCCCAGCATTTT.

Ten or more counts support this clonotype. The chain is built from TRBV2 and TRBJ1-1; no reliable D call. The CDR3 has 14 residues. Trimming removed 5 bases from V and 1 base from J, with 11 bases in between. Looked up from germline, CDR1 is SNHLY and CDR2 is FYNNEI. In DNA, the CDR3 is TGTGCCAGCAGTAATCGTGTTGGGAACACTGAAGCTTTCTTT. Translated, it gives CASSNRVGNTEAFF.

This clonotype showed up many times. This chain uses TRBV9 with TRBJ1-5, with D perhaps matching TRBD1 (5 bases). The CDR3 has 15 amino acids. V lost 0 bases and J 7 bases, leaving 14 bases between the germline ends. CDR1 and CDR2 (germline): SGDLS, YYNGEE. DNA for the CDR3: TGTGCCAGCAGCGTAGGAGTCGGGGCAGGGCAGCCCCAGCATTTT. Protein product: CASSVGVGAGQPQHF.

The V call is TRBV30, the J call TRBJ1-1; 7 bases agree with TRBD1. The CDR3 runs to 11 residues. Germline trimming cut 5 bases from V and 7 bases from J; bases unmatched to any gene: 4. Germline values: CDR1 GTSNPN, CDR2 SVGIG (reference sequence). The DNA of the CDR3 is TGTGCCTGGGCGGACAGGCTTGAAGCTTTCTTT. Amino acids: CAWADRLEAFF.

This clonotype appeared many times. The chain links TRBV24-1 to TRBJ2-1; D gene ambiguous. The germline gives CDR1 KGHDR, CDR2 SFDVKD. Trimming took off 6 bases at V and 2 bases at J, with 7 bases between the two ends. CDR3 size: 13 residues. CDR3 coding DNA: TGTGCCACCAGTCCAGGCCCCTACAATGAGCAGTTCTTC. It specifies CATSPGPYNEQFF.

This CDR3 is CASSSTGFSGNTIYF. The CDR3 DNA reads as TGTGCCAGCAGTTCGACAGGGTTTTCAGGAAACACCATATATTTT. The V gene is TRBV28, the J gene TRBJ1-3, with TRBD1 matching over 7 bases. Germline loops: CDR1 MDHEN, CDR2 SYDVKM. The ends lost 4 bases at V and 4 bases at J; junction bases unmatched: 7. The CDR3 has 15 residues.

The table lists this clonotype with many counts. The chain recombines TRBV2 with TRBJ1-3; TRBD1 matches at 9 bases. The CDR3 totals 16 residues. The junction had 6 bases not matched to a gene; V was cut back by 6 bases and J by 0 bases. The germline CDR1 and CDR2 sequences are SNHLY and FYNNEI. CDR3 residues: CASRGTGPASGNTIYF. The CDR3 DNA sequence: TGTGCCAGCAGGGGGACAGGGCCAGCCTCTGGAAACACCATATATTTT.

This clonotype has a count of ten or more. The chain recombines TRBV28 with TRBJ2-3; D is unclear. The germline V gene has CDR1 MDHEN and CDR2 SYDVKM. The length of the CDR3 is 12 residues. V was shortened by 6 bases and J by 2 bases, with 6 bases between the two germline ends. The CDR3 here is CASRGPTDTQYF. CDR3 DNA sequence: TGTGCCAGCAGAGGCCCCACAGATACGCAGTATTTT.

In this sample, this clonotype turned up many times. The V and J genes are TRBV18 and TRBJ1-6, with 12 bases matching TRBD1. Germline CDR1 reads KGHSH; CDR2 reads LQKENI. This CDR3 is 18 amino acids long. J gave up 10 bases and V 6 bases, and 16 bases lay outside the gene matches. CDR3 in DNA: TGTGCCAGCTCCCAAACTACCCCGGGACAGGGGGCAGGATCACCCCTCCACTTT. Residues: CASSQTTPGQGAGSPLHF.

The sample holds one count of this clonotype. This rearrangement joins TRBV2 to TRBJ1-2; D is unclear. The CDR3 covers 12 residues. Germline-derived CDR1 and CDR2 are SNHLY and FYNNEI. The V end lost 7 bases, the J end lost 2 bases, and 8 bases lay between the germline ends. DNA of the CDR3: TGTGCCAGCATGACGGGGAACTATGGCTACACCTTC. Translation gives CASMTGNYGYTF.

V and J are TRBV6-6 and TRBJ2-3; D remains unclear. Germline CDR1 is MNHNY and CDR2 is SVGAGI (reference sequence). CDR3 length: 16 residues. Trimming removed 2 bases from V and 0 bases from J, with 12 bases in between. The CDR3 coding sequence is TGTGCCAGCAGTTACAAGCCCCGATTGAGCACAGATACGCAGTATTTT. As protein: CASSYKPRLSTDTQYF.